This note documents a single TCR beta chain sequence. Its antigen is unidentified. Other nucleotide sequences in the sample specify the same CDR3. This specimen belongs to a study of cytomegalovirus exposure and HLA in healthy donors. General observations from the study: Most observed TCR sequences were rare, whereas some public TCRs were detected in many donors. Prediction of most subjects' HLA-A and HLA-B alleles by TCR beta sequences was reportedly accurate. With further analysis later on, most CMV-associated TCR beta chains appeared HLA-restricted.

Whereas donors were nominally healthy upon sampling, unrecorded immune exposures were probable. V gave up 0 bases and J gave up 2 bases, with 9 bases separating them. The CDR3 has 15 amino acids. Germline loops: CDR1 SGHRS, CDR2 YFSETQ. The PCR used 60 Vbeta and 13 Jbeta primers. The data were produced by immunoSEQ multiplex PCR, yet TCRdb's version contains in-frame clones alone and is incomplete. The sample lists 150,000 to 200,000 clones, 80% to 85% occurring once. The receptor's source is a woman aged 40 to 49 in good health and CMV-seronegative. What was sequenced was PBMCs. V gene TRBV5-1 combines with J gene TRBJ1-5; weak D call: TRBD1 (6 bases). CDR3 sequence reads: CASSLAGVGNQPQHF. CDR3 DNA sequence: TGCGCCAGCAGCTTGGCAGGGGTCGGCAATCAGCCCCAGCATTTT.